The 32 T cell receptor beta chains below all came from one sample that was sequenced in a study of glioma-infiltrating T cells. Amplification of TCR alpha and beta CDR3 regions from RNA used iRepertoire nested multiplex PCR. TCRdb reanalysed the multiplex PCR reads using MiXCR and keeps one entry per CDR3 protein. The data show roughly 42,000 distinct CDR3 sequences, with around 20% seen just once and 5% to 7.5% held by the top ten. Input material: glioma tissue, nonneoplastic brain tissue, or PBMCs (not recorded which). The receptors come from a human donor with low-grade glioma or glioblastoma, undergoing nonglioma brain surgery, or in good health (not recorded which).

As regards this clonotype: This may be a read error: a much more frequent sequence differs by one nucleotide. The V gene is TRBV7-9, the J gene TRBJ2-2; unclear D gene. This CDR3 region has 13 residues. From germline, CDR1 is SEHNR and CDR2 FQNEAQ (reference sequence). CDR3 protein: CASFQLNAGELFF. CDR3 bases: TGTGCCAGCTTTCAATTGAACGCCGGGGAGCTGTTTTTT.

The chain recombines TRBV28 with TRBJ2-1; D uncertain. The CDR3 is 12 amino acids. The V end was cut by 3 bases, the J end by 9 bases, with 9 bases between. The germline V gene encodes CDR1 MDHEN and CDR2 SYDVKM. CDR3 bases: TGTGCCAGCAGTTTGTCCCAATTTGAGCAGTTCTTC. Protein product: CASSLSQFEQFF.

V usage is TRBV6-1 and J usage is TRBJ1-2; D ambiguous. Trimming removed 1 base from V and 8 bases from J, with 5 bases in between. Per germline, CDR1 MNHNS and CDR2 SASEGT. The CDR3 runs 11 residues. CDR3 nucleotide sequence: TGTGCCAGCAGTGAAGAAAGCGGCTACACCTTC. This translates into CASSEESGYTF.

About this clonotype itself: One junction end disagrees with the germline gene, perhaps due to a read error. V gene TRBV20-1 combines with J gene TRBJ2-7; D might be TRBD2 (6 bases). The germline V gene has CDR1 DFQATT and CDR2 SNEGSKA (reference sequence). This CDR3 has 15 residues. CDR3 nucleotides: TGCAGTGCTAGAGATTCAGGAGGGGCGGTCTACGAGCAGCACTTC. This translates into CSARDSGGAVYEQHF.

This clonotype was counted ten times or more. V is TRBV4-1 and J is TRBJ1-1; unclear D gene. Germline CDR1 MGHRA, CDR2 YSYEKL. Trimming removed 4 bases from V and 7 bases from J, with 13 bases in between. This CDR3 comprises 13 residues. Written as DNA, the CDR3 is TGCGCCAGCAGCCTACCGGGGTCCCGTGAAGCTTTCTTT. Translation: CASSLPGSREAFF.

This clonotype has only a few counts. This rearrangement joins TRBV5-1 to TRBJ2-1; TRBD1 agrees at 8 bases. CDR1 is SGHRS and CDR2 is YFSETQ in the germline V gene. CDR3 size: 15 residues. V lost 4 bases, J lost 2 bases, and 5 bases stayed unmatched. CDR3 amino acids: CASSPTGEPYNEQFF. As DNA, the CDR3 is TGCGCCAGCAGCCCGACAGGGGAGCCCTACAATGAGCAGTTCTTC.

This chain uses TRBV20-1 with TRBJ2-5, with D perhaps TRBD2 (7 bases). The CDR3 extends over 15 amino acids. Germline values: CDR1 DFQATT, CDR2 SNEGSKA (reference sequence). Trimming removed 8 bases from V and 1 base from J, with 20 bases in between. CDR3 in amino acids: CSTNSMGGLQETQYF. The CDR3 bases are TGCAGTACTAACTCTATGGGGGGGCTCCAAGAGACCCAGTACTTC.

This clonotype was observed at least ten times. The chain joins TRBV7-9 to TRBJ1-6; 8 nucleotides match TRBD1. CDR1 is SEHNR and CDR2 is FQNEAQ in the germline V gene (reference sequence). Germline trimming cut 2 bases from V and 9 bases from J; bases unmatched to any gene: 9. The CDR3 sequence is 16 residues long. The DNA of the CDR3 is TGTGCCAGCAGCTTAAACAATGGACAGGGTCGTTCACCCCTCCACTTT. Translation: CASSLNNGQGRSPLHF.

This clonotype was recorded many times. The limits of the CDR3 on the DNA are not certain, so only TCRdb's listed CDR3 is given. The CDR3 loop reads CASSTSTGVYTQYF. This chain uses TRBV28 with TRBJ2-7; no check of the table's D call, TRBD1, against the DNA was made. From germline, CDR1 is MDHEN and CDR2 SYDVKM. The CDR3 totals 14 residues, both ends included.

This clonotype showed up many times. The rearrangement uses TRBV4-1 and TRBJ1-4, with D possibly TRBD1 on 5 matching bases. The germline gives CDR1 MGHRA, CDR2 YSYEKL. This CDR3 is 17 amino acids long. Trimming pared 2 bases from V and 0 bases from J, leaving 13 bases between. CDR3 DNA sequence: TGCGCCAGCAGCCAAAACGTGTGGGGGGCAACTAATGAAAAACTGTTTTTT. Encoded protein: CASSQNVWGATNEKLFF.

This clonotype appeared many times. The chain recombines TRBV4-1 with TRBJ2-1; D gene uncertain. Germline assignment: CDR1 MGHRA and CDR2 YSYEKL. The CDR3 is made up of 16 amino acids. V was cut by 6 bases and J by 4 bases, with 19 bases left in between. In DNA form, the CDR3 reads TGCGCCAGCAGACCCAATTCAGGCGTAACGTACAATGAGCAGTTCTTC. Encoded protein: CASRPNSGVTYNEQFF.

This clonotype has only a few counts. The V call is TRBV12-3 or TRBV12-4, the J call TRBJ2-5; tentative D call: TRBD1 (6 bases). The CDR3 contains 15 residues. With 4 bases removed from V and 5 bases from J, the gap between germline ends came to 17 bases. CDR3 protein: CASSSPGGGRETQYF. CDR3 in DNA: TGTGCCAGCAGTTCCCCTGGGGGCGGGCGGGAGACCCAGTACTTC.

This clonotype was observed many times. V gene TRBV4-1 combines with J gene TRBJ1-1, with unresolved D. V lost 0 bases and J 8 bases, leaving 10 bases between the germline ends. Germline V gene data show CDR1 as MGHRA and CDR2 as YSYEKL. The CDR3 runs 13 residues. CDR3 coding DNA: TGCGCCAGCAGCCAAGATTCGACGGTGGAAGCTTTCTTT. Translation: CASSQDSTVEAFF.

Points on this clonotype: Germline and junction disagree at one end, which may indicate a read error. The chain couples TRBV5-4 to TRBJ2-3, with D possibly matching TRBD1 (5 bases). Germline values: CDR1 SGHNT, CDR2 YYREEE (reference sequence). This CDR3 contains 15 residues. The CDR3 bases are TGTGCCAGCAGCCTTGACAGTGACGGCACAGATACGCGGTATTTT. Protein sequence: CASSLDSDGTDTRYF.

This clonotype was found many times. V gene TRBV4-1 combines with J gene TRBJ2-3, with D uncertain. Germline V gene sequence: CDR1 MGHRA, CDR2 YSYEKL. CDR3 length: 17 amino acids. Trimming cost V 0 bases and J 1 base, with 14 bases left between them. CDR3 amino acids: CASSQDLMVSGTDTQYF. CDR3 DNA: TGCGCCAGCAGCCAAGATCTTATGGTGTCGGGCACAGATACGCAGTATTTT.

There are many counts of this clonotype. The J gene is TRBJ2-3, the V gene TRBV7-2, with a weak D call TRBD2 (5 bases). Per the germline V gene, CDR1 is SGHTA and CDR2 is FQGNSA. Between the trimmed V and J ends, which lost 6 bases and 1 base, there was a span of 8 bases. The CDR3 is 13 residues long. For the CDR3, the DNA is TGTGCCAGCAGAGTCGGGGGCACAGATACGCAGTATTTT. This translates into CASRVGGTDTQYF.

As regards this clonotype: A read error may be the cause here, since a much bigger clone is one base away. This rearrangement joins TRBV7-9 to TRBJ2-7; D is perhaps TRBD1 (7 bases). CDR3 length: 16 amino acids. From germline, CDR1 is SEHNR and CDR2 FQNEAQ (reference sequence). V lost 5 bases, J lost 1 base, and 18 bases lay in between. The CDR3 loop is CASSPSEGQLSYEQYF. The CDR3 region has the DNA TGTGCCAGCAGCCCATCGGAGGGACAGCTATCCTACGAGCAGTACTTC.

This clonotype was seen many times. Here the CDR3 DNA reads TGTGCCAGCAGTCCCACCGGGACATCAGAAAAACTGTTTTTT. It encodes CASSPTGTSEKLFF. The gene calls are TRBV28 and TRBJ1-4; D may be TRBD1 (6 bases). V shed 5 bases and J shed 8 bases, with 15 bases lying between them. This CDR3 contains 14 residues. CDR1 is MDHEN, CDR2 SYDVKM, per germline.

On this clonotype: A read error may account for a junction end that differs from germline. CDR3 sequence (DNA): TGTGCCACCCAGGAAGGGATGGGCAATCAGCCCCGGCATTTT. Its translation is CATQEGMGNQPRHF. This chain connects TRBV10-2 to TRBJ1-5; D remains unclear. CDR1 is WSHSY, CDR2 SAAADI, per germline. This CDR3 contains 14 residues.

This clonotype was seen only a few times. The V call is TRBV5-1, the J call TRBJ2-3; D possibly uses TRBD1 or TRBD2 (5 bases each). CDR3 size: 14 residues. Germline lookup yields CDR1 SGHRS and CDR2 YFSETQ. Trimming left V 4 bases short and J 4 bases short, with 13 bases between. The CDR3 nucleotides are TGCGCCAGCAGCACTGGGGACCAGGCAGATACGCAGTATTTT. Translating it yields CASSTGDQADTQYF.

This clonotype appeared many times. The V gene is TRBV6-1, the J gene TRBJ2-1, with D maybe TRBD1 (5 bases). Deletions cut 7 bases from V and 7 bases from J, with 14 bases between. Germline V gives CDR1 MNHNS, CDR2 SASEGT. The CDR3 contains 13 residues. CDR3 residues: CASKPQGQNEQFF. CDR3 nucleotide sequence: TGTGCCAGCAAACCCCAGGGCCAGAATGAGCAGTTCTTC.

This clonotype was detected ten times or more. The V and J genes are TRBV27 and TRBJ1-6; no clear D gene. The V end lost 8 bases, the J end lost 7 bases, and 3 bases lay between the germline ends. There are 10 residues in the CDR3. Germline CDR1 MNHEY, CDR2 SMNVEV (reference sequence). Here the CDR3 reads CASGNSPLHF. As DNA, the CDR3 is TGTGCCAGCGGCAATTCACCCCTCCACTTT.

About this clonotype itself: A much larger clonotype is one base distant, so this may be a read error. V is TRBV7-3 and J is TRBJ1-5; the match to TRBD1 covers 9 bases. The germline V gene has CDR1 SGHTA and CDR2 FQGTGA. This CDR3 has 15 amino acids. Germline trimming cut 2 bases from V and 4 bases from J; bases unmatched to any gene: 3. The CDR3 DNA reads TGTGCCAGCAGCTTAGGGACAGGGCCGAATCAGCCCCAGCATTTT. Encoded protein: CASSLGTGPNQPQHF.

This clonotype was counted many times. The chain carries TRBV5-1 and TRBJ2-1; 13 bases are a match to TRBD2. Trimming cost V 4 bases and J 14 bases; bases outside gene matches: 9. The CDR3 length is 14 residues. Germline CDR1 and CDR2: SGHRS and YFSETQ. CDR3 sequence (DNA): TGCGCCAGCAGCGAGACTAGCGGGGGGCCATCGGAGTTCTTC. Its protein product is CASSETSGGPSEFF.

Note on this clonotype: A much larger clonotype is one base distant, so this may be a read error. The V and J genes are TRBV12-3 or TRBV12-4 and TRBJ2-5, with TRBD2 as a possible D gene (5 bases). The CDR3 is 13 residues long. Trimming took 5 bases from V and 8 from J, leaving 15 bases between them. The CDR3 sequence: CASSQGRRETQYF. The DNA for the CDR3 is TGTGCCAGCAGTCAAGGTCGACGGGAAACCCAGTACTTC.

This clonotype was recorded at least ten times. The chain couples TRBV15 to TRBJ2-7; 8 positions agree with TRBD2. The CDR3 loop spans 17 amino acids. With V trimmed by 5 bases and J by 0 bases, 12 bases remained unmatched. CDR1 is LNHNV, CDR2 YYDKDF, per germline (reference sequence). The CDR3 protein is CATSSYGRGRNSYEQYF. The CDR3 coding sequence is TGTGCCACCAGCTCCTACGGGAGGGGCCGAAACTCCTACGAGCAGTACTTC.

Ten or more counts support this clonotype. The chain links TRBV10-3 to TRBJ1-3; no definite D call. CDR1 and CDR2 (germline): ENHRY, SYGVKD. CDR3 size: 16 residues. Trimming stripped 3 bases from V and 3 bases from J, with 15 bases between. CDR3 DNA sequence: TGTGCCATCAGTGAAGAGGTCACCTTCTATGGAAACACCATATATTTT. It specifies CAISEEVTFYGNTIYF.

This clonotype was observed at least ten times. The J gene is TRBJ1-6, the V gene TRBV2; unclear D gene. Germline CDR1 SNHLY, CDR2 FYNNEI. The CDR3 length is 15 residues. V was clipped by 3 bases and J by 0 bases, with 6 bases between them. The CDR3 nucleotides read TGTGCCAGCAGTGACCAGAGCTCCTATAATTCACCCCTCCACTTT. It encodes CASSDQSSYNSPLHF. The full variable domain, with the rest looked up from reference TRBV2 and TRBJ1-6, is EPEVTQTPSHQVTQMGQEVILRCVPISNHLYFYWYRQILGQKVEFLVSFYNNEISEKSEIFDDQFSVERPDGSNFTLKIRSTKLEDSAMYFCASSDQSSYNSPLHFGNGTRLTVT.

V gene TRBV24-1 combines with J gene TRBJ2-3; D gene uncertain. The tail of the sequence fits TRBJ1-5 better, so the J call may be wrong. The CDR3 has 15 residues. CDR1 and CDR2 (germline): KGHDR, SFDVKD. The CDR3 protein is CATSGRISSTDAQHF. The CDR3 DNA is TGTGCCACCAGTGGTCGAATCTCAAGCACAGATGCGCAGCATTTT.

About this clonotype: A much larger clone is a single base away; this may be a read error. The conserved phenylalanine or tryptophan normally closing the CDR3 is absent here, so this likely arose from a read error. J is TRBJ1-2 and V is TRBV6-1; no firm D call. CDR1 is MNHNS, CDR2 SASEGT, per germline. Trimming took off 6 bases at V and 4 bases at J, with 12 bases between the two ends. This CDR3 is built from 13 residues. The CDR3 DNA reads TGTGCCAGCAGCCAAGAAAGGTTCTATGGCTACACCCTC. This sequence encodes CASSQERFYGYTL.

This clonotype has a count of ten or more. The chain links TRBV6-1 to TRBJ2-7; maybe TRBD1 (5 bases). V lost 6 bases, J lost 0 bases, and 9 bases lay in between. This CDR3 is 13 amino acids long. CDR1 and CDR2 from the germline V gene are MNHNS and SASEGT. The CDR3 loop reads CASRETDSYEQYF. The CDR3 DNA reads as TGTGCCAGCAGGGAGACAGACTCCTACGAGCAGTACTTC.

About this clonotype itself: Possible read error: a much larger clone is one base away. The chain has TRBV19 and TRBJ1-5, with no clear D. The CDR3 is made up of 16 amino acids. Germline V gives CDR1 LNHDA, CDR2 SQIVND (reference sequence). The DNA for the CDR3 is TGTGACAGTAGTATCTGGAGAGGGTCAAGCAATCAGCCCCAGCATTTT. Translated: CDSSIWRGSSNQPQHF. The full variable domain, completed using reference TRBV19 and TRBJ1-5, is DGGITQSPKYLFRKEGQNVTLSCEQNLNHDAMYWYRQDPGQGLRLIYYSQIVNDFQKGDIAEGYSVSREKKESFPLTVTSAQKNPTAFYLCDSSIWRGSSNQPQHFGDGTRLSIL.